A selection of T cell receptor beta chains follows, all from one sample in a study of T cell changes during pregnancy in multiple sclerosis. TCRdb's table, derived via immunoSEQ multiplex PCR, lists solely in-frame clones and lacks some. The table lists approximately 90,000 clones, 92% of them singletons. Sequenced material: peripheral blood, taken after pregnancy. The receptors were sampled from a female donor with multiple sclerosis, enrolled in a pregnancy study. CDR3s include the opening cysteine and the closing phenylalanine or tryptophan. D genes are given only for firm matches. Expanded clones are given a class, and other clones once, few, many or no size at all.

V,J,D,size,DNA,CDR3
TRBV19,TRBJ1-5,NA,NA,TGTGCCAGTAGTATAGATCTCGGTCAGCCCCAGCATTTT,CASSIDLGQPQHF
TRBV5-8,TRBJ1-2,TRBD1,NA,TGTGCCAGCAGCTTGGAGTTTTGGACCAGGGGGCCTGAGAGGGATGGCTACACCTTC,CASSLEFWTRGPERDGYTF
TRBV5-1,TRBJ2-3,NA,NA,TGCGCCAGCAGCCTTACAATACCTAGCACAGATACGCAGTATTTT,CASSLTIPSTDTQYF
TRBV2,TRBJ1-3,TRBD1,NA,TGTGCCAGCAGTGAAGCGACAGGGGTGTTCTCTGGAAACACCATATATTTT,CASSEATGVFSGNTIYF
TRBV27,TRBJ1-5,TRBD1,NA,TGTGCCAGCAGTTCATCCGGGACAGGGTTTTTCAGCAATCAGCCCCAGCATTTT,CASSSSGTGFFSNQPQHF
TRBV7-9,TRBJ1-6,TRBD1,NA,TGTGCCAGCAGCTCCCCCGGGGCAGGGACAGGTGCAGGGTCACCCCTCCACTTT,CASSSPGAGTGAGSPLHF
TRBV6-1,TRBJ2-2,TRBD2,NA,TGTGCCTTGTCTCCCAGCGGGAGTCGTGGGGAGCTGTTTTTT,CALSPSGSRGELFF
TRBV7-6,TRBJ2-3,NA,NA,TGTGCCAGCAGAGAGACAGTCCCTAATACGCAGTATTTT,CASRETVPNTQYF
TRBV5-1,TRBJ1-3,TRBD1,NA,TGCGCCAGCAGCTTCGGGACAGGGGGTGGAAACACCATATATTTT,CASSFGTGGGNTIYF
TRBV2,TRBJ2-7,TRBD1,NA,TGTGCCAGCCGAGACAGGGTTCTCGCCGAGCAGTACTTC,CASRDRVLAEQYF
TRBV6-9,TRBJ2-3,NA,NA,TGTGCCAGCAGTTCCACCGGGAGTGGGACAGATACGCAGTATTTT,CASSSTGSGTDTQYF
TRBV19,TRBJ2-2,NA,NA,TGTGCCAGTAGTATCCTAGGTAACACCGGGGAGCTGTTTTTT,CASSILGNTGELFF
TRBV29-1,TRBJ2-3,NA,many,TGCACCCTTTCCCAGATTACAGATACGCAGTATTTT,CTLSQITDTQYF
TRBV4-1,TRBJ2-1,TRBD1,NA,TGCGCCAGCAGCCACGCCTCCGGGACAGGGGGGACGAAGGGGCAGTTCTTC,CASSHASGTGGTKGQFF
TRBV5-1,TRBJ1-2,NA,NA,TGCGCCAGCAGCGTGGGCCTCGACACACGGAGGGATGGTGGCTACACCTTC,CASSVGLDTRRDGGYTF
TRBV2,TRBJ1-1,NA,NA,TGTGCCAGCAGTGGGTCCCGGGCAAGGGGCGAAGCTTTCTTT,CASSGSRARGEAFF
TRBV5-3,TRBJ2-1,NA,NA,TGTGCCAGAAGCTTTGGACTCTCCAATGAGCAGTTCTTC,CARSFGLSNEQFF
TRBV18,TRBJ2-7,NA,NA,TGTGCCAGCTCACCACCGGGGCCGAACTACGAGCAGTACTTC,CASSPPGPNYEQYF
TRBV30,TRBJ1-4,NA,once,TGTGCCTGGAGGGCACCCGGGGATCTTGAAGAAAAACTGTTTTTT,CAWRAPGDLEEKLFF
TRBV7-9,TRBJ2-1,TRBD1,NA,TGTGCCAGCAGCCTACAGGGGGCTTCCCTTGATGAGCAGTTCTTC,CASSLQGASLDEQFF
TRBV29-1,TRBJ1-1,NA,NA,TGCAGCGCACAGAGGAACACTGAAGCTTTCTTT,CSAQRNTEAFF
TRBV9,TRBJ2-7,TRBD2,few,TGTGCCAGCAGCGTATCCACCGGGTTAGCGGGGGGGCCCCACGAGCAGTACTTC,CASSVSTGLAGGPHEQYF
TRBV5-6,TRBJ1-3,NA,NA,TGTGCCAGCAGCCACGGACAGCTAAACCTCAAATCGGGAAACACCATATATTTT,CASSHGQLNLKSGNTIYF
TRBV5-4,TRBJ2-5,NA,NA,TGTGCCAGCAGCTTGGCCCCGACAGGCGAAGAGACCCAGTACTTC,CASSLAPTGEETQYF
TRBV2,TRBJ1-2,TRBD1,NA,TGTGCCAGCAATGGCAGGGGGAATGGCTACACCTTC,CASNGRGNGYTF
TRBV27,TRBJ1-1,NA,NA,TGTGCCAGCAGGGGCGTAGGGGCTGAAGCTTTCTTT,CASRGVGAEAFF
TRBV5-6,TRBJ1-2,NA,NA,TGTGCCAGCAGCTCCATGACAGAACCTAACTATGGCTACACCTTC,CASSSMTEPNYGYTF
TRBV6-6,TRBJ2-1,TRBD2,NA,TGTGCCAGCAACCCAATAGCGGGGGGCTACAGTGAGCAGTTCTTC,CASNPIAGGYSEQFF
TRBV5-6,TRBJ2-7,TRBD1,NA,TGTGCCAGCAGCTTCGGGGACAGCCTCTACGAGCAGTACTTC,CASSFGDSLYEQYF
TRBV27,TRBJ2-1,NA,NA,TGTGCCAGCAGTTTGTTGACAGCGGGCTTCTACAATGAGCAGTTCTTC,CASSLLTAGFYNEQFF
TRBV30,TRBJ1-5,NA,NA,TGTGCCTGGAATACCGGTTCCTCATTGCCCAATCAGCCCCAGCATTTT,CAWNTGSSLPNQPQHF
TRBV11-3,TRBJ1-1,NA,NA,TGTGCCAGCAGCTTGGGGGCAAGTGGGAACACTGAAGCTTTCTTT,CASSLGASGNTEAFF
TRBV10-1,TRBJ1-1,TRBD1,NA,TGCGCCAGCAGGGACGACAGGGGGAACACTGAAGCTTTCTTT,CASRDDRGNTEAFF
TRBV5-8,TRBJ2-5,TRBD1,NA,TGTGCCAGCAGCTTTGGGAACAGGGGTAGTAAGGAGACCCAGTACTTC,CASSFGNRGSKETQYF
TRBV7-2,TRBJ2-7,NA,NA,TGTGCCAGCAGCTTATATACGGGGTTGGAAAACGAGCAGTACTTC,CASSLYTGLENEQYF
TRBV28,TRBJ1-5,NA,NA,TGTGCCAGCAGTTTTTATGCAGGGACTAGGCCCCAGCATTTT,CASSFYAGTRPQHF
TRBV14,TRBJ2-7,NA,NA,TGTGCCAGCAGCCAAGGGGCCACAAATCCAAACTACGAGCAGTACTTC,CASSQGATNPNYEQYF
TRBV7-2,TRBJ1-2,TRBD1,NA,TGTGCCAGCAGCTTAGGGGACAGGGTCTATGGCTACACCTTC,CASSLGDRVYGYTF
TRBV5-1,TRBJ2-1,NA,NA,TGCGCCAGCAGCGCCGGGGGAGCGGACAATGAGCAGTTCTTC,CASSAGGADNEQFF
TRBV9,TRBJ1-2,TRBD1,NA,TGTGCCAGCAGCGTAGGGGCAGGGGGCCGGGGCTATGGCTACACCTTC,CASSVGAGGRGYGYTF
TRBV5-1,TRBJ2-3,TRBD2,NA,TGCGCCAGCAGCTTTATGTCCGGTGGACTAGCGGGAGCAGATACGCAGTATTTT,CASSFMSGGLAGADTQYF
TRBV30,TRBJ1-2,NA,once,TGTGCCTGGAGGGGTCTGGGGCCTCGGGGCTACACCTTC,CAWRGLGPRGYTF